These T cell receptor beta chains were read from a single sample in a study of blood T cell repertoires in COVID-19. Sequencing was performed with immunoSEQ multiplex PCR; in TCRdb, only in-frame clones are kept and a portion is missing. This sample carries 190,000 or so clones, 75% to 90% of them seen once, and the ten largest clones take around 2.4%. Sequencing was carried out using PBMCs or T cells enriched from blood (not recorded which). Receptor source: a woman aged 25 to 39 who had recovered from COVID-19. The CDR3 runs from the conserved cysteine through the conserved F or W. Fields, in order: CDR3 protein, CDR3 DNA, clone size, D gene, J gene, V gene. The D gene is left open where the match is weak. The size field is filled for only some rows; it gives once, few, many or a size class.

CDR3aa: CSASAGTNTEAFF
CDR3nt: TGCAGTGCTAGTGCGGGGACTAACACTGAAGCTTTCTTT
abundance: -
d_gene: -
j_gene: TRBJ1-1
v_gene: TRBV20-1

CDR3aa: CASSLGGTVSYNEQFF
CDR3nt: TGCGCCAGCAGCTTGGGCGGGACCGTTTCCTACAATGAGCAGTTCTTC
abundance: -
d_gene: -
j_gene: TRBJ2-1
v_gene: TRBV5-1

CDR3aa: CASSPAGGDTGELFF
CDR3nt: TGTGCCAGCTCACCAGCAGGGGGCGACACCGGGGAGCTGTTTTTT
abundance: -
d_gene: TRBD1
j_gene: TRBJ2-2
v_gene: TRBV18

CDR3aa: CASSDVGAGGYQETQYF
CDR3nt: TGTGCCAGCAGCGACGTGGGGGCAGGGGGGTACCAAGAGACCCAGTACTTC
abundance: -
d_gene: -
j_gene: TRBJ2-5
v_gene: TRBV7-9

CDR3aa: CASSDRTGENTEAFF
CDR3nt: TGCGCCAGCAGCGACCGGACAGGCGAGAACACTGAAGCTTTCTTT
abundance: -
d_gene: TRBD1
j_gene: TRBJ1-1
v_gene: TRBV4-1

CDR3aa: CATSLDREYEQYF
CDR3nt: TGTGCCACGAGTTTGGACAGGGAGTACGAGCAGTACTTC
abundance: -
d_gene: TRBD1
j_gene: TRBJ2-7
v_gene: TRBV30

CDR3aa: CASSQSARGETTSNQPQHF
CDR3nt: TGCGCCAGCAGTCAATCCGCGCGGGGGGAGACTACTAGCAATCAGCCCCAGCATTTT
abundance: -
d_gene: -
j_gene: TRBJ1-5
v_gene: TRBV23-1

CDR3aa: CSVETGADNEQFF
CDR3nt: TGCAGCGTTGAAACGGGAGCTGACAATGAGCAGTTCTTC
abundance: few
d_gene: -
j_gene: TRBJ2-1
v_gene: TRBV29-1

CDR3aa: CASSPRGGNQPQHF
CDR3nt: TGTGCCAGCAGTCCCCGGGGGGGGAATCAGCCCCAGCATTTT
abundance: -
d_gene: -
j_gene: TRBJ1-5
v_gene: TRBV6-2/TRBV6-3

CDR3aa: CASSGPGNYEQYF
CDR3nt: TGTGCCAGCAGCGGTCCGGGAAACTACGAGCAGTACTTC
abundance: -
d_gene: -
j_gene: TRBJ2-7
v_gene: TRBV9

CDR3aa: CASSYAGTLDYNEQFF
CDR3nt: TGTGCCAGCAGTTACGCGGGTACTCTTGATTACAATGAGCAGTTCTTC
abundance: -
d_gene: -
j_gene: TRBJ2-1
v_gene: TRBV6-2/TRBV6-3

CDR3aa: CASRAGGRRTEAFF
CDR3nt: TGTGCCAGCAGGGCAGGGGGCCGGAGGACTGAAGCTTTCTTT
abundance: once
d_gene: TRBD1
j_gene: TRBJ1-1
v_gene: TRBV2

CDR3aa: CASSLPQGAEAFF
CDR3nt: TGTGCCAGCAGCTTACCCCAAGGGGCTGAAGCTTTCTTT
abundance: -
d_gene: -
j_gene: TRBJ1-1
v_gene: TRBV11-2

CDR3aa: CASSYASYSNQPQHF
CDR3nt: TGTGCCAGCAGTTATGCCAGTTATAGCAATCAGCCCCAGCATTTT
abundance: -
d_gene: -
j_gene: TRBJ1-5
v_gene: TRBV6-2/TRBV6-3

CDR3aa: CASSPTGTNTEAFF
CDR3nt: TGTGCCAGCAGTCCAACAGGGACGAACACTGAAGCTTTCTTT
abundance: -
d_gene: -
j_gene: TRBJ1-1
v_gene: TRBV27

CDR3aa: CASRDRGEFSTFFSYNEQFF
CDR3nt: TGTGCCAGCCGGGACAGGGGGGAATTTTCAACCTTTTTCTCCTACAATGAGCAGTTCTTC
abundance: -
d_gene: TRBD1
j_gene: TRBJ2-1
v_gene: TRBV18

CDR3aa: CASSATAGHYVLISPLHF
CDR3nt: TGTGCCAGCAGCGCGACAGCAGGACACTACGTTCTGATTTCACCCCTCCACTTT
abundance: once
d_gene: -
j_gene: TRBJ1-6
v_gene: TRBV7-2

CDR3aa: CASSIVWTGSNEAFF
CDR3nt: TGTGCCAGTAGTATAGTCTGGACAGGGAGTAATGAAGCTTTCTTT
abundance: once
d_gene: TRBD1
j_gene: TRBJ1-1
v_gene: TRBV19

CDR3aa: CASSQGGIEAFF
CDR3nt: TGCGCCAGCAGCCAAGGCGGAATTGAAGCTTTCTTT
abundance: once
d_gene: -
j_gene: TRBJ1-1
v_gene: TRBV4-1

CDR3aa: CASSQVRQGGQYF
CDR3nt: TGTGCCAGCAGCCAAGTTCGCCAGGGGGGCCAGTACTTC
abundance: -
d_gene: -
j_gene: TRBJ2-5
v_gene: TRBV14

CDR3aa: CASKEQGPNTGELFF
CDR3nt: TGTGCCAGTAAGGAACAGGGACCGAACACCGGGGAGCTGTTTTTT
abundance: few
d_gene: -
j_gene: TRBJ2-2
v_gene: TRBV19

CDR3aa: CASSMLGPLGDNEKLFF
CDR3nt: TGTGCCAGTAGTATGTTAGGCCCCCTAGGAGATAATGAAAAACTGTTTTTT
abundance: -
d_gene: -
j_gene: TRBJ1-4
v_gene: TRBV19

CDR3aa: CSAENGREQYF
CDR3nt: TGCAGTGCCGAGAACGGGAGGGAGCAGTACTTC
abundance: -
d_gene: TRBD2
j_gene: TRBJ2-7
v_gene: TRBV20-1

CDR3aa: CASSGTLPGQGNYGYTF
CDR3nt: TGTGCCAGCAGCGGGACCCTCCCGGGACAGGGGAACTATGGCTACACCTTC
abundance: -
d_gene: TRBD1
j_gene: TRBJ1-2
v_gene: TRBV9

CDR3aa: CASSQEGGLARAYEQYF
CDR3nt: TGCGCCAGCAGCCAAGAGGGAGGGCTAGCGCGGGCCTACGAGCAGTACTTC
abundance: -
d_gene: TRBD2
j_gene: TRBJ2-7
v_gene: TRBV4-3

CDR3aa: CASSLMGTGGRETQYF
CDR3nt: TGTGCCAGCAGCCTAATGGGGACAGGGGGCCGTGAGACCCAGTACTTC
abundance: -
d_gene: TRBD1
j_gene: TRBJ2-5
v_gene: TRBV7-2

CDR3aa: CASSQDRKLAGPNTGELFF
CDR3nt: TGTGCCAGCAGCCAAGATCGGAAACTAGCGGGACCGAACACCGGGGAGCTGTTTTTT
abundance: -
d_gene: TRBD2
j_gene: TRBJ2-2
v_gene: TRBV14

CDR3aa: CASSPGGAGGLQETQYF
CDR3nt: TGTGCCAGCAGCCCCGGGGGGGCGGGAGGGCTCCAAGAGACCCAGTACTTC
abundance: -
d_gene: TRBD2
j_gene: TRBJ2-5
v_gene: TRBV5-4

CDR3aa: CASSLETSGWVGELFF
CDR3nt: TGTGCTAGCAGCTTAGAGACTAGCGGGTGGGTCGGGGAGCTGTTTTTT
abundance: -
d_gene: TRBD2
j_gene: TRBJ2-2
v_gene: TRBV7-7

CDR3aa: CASSRATFAGELFF
CDR3nt: TGTGCCAGCAGCCGAGCCACGTTCGCCGGGGAGCTGTTTTTT
abundance: -
d_gene: -
j_gene: TRBJ2-2
v_gene: TRBV4-2

CDR3aa: CASRADRYQETQYF
CDR3nt: TGTGCCAGCAGGGCGGACAGGTACCAAGAGACCCAGTACTTC
abundance: -
d_gene: TRBD1
j_gene: TRBJ2-5
v_gene: TRBV2

CDR3aa: CASRAGSYGYTF
CDR3nt: TGTGCCAGCAGAGCGGGCAGCTATGGCTACACCTTC
abundance: once
d_gene: -
j_gene: TRBJ1-2
v_gene: TRBV6-5

CDR3aa: CASSQDWAVSNQPQHF
CDR3nt: TGCGCCAGCAGCCAAGATTGGGCCGTAAGCAATCAGCCCCAGCATTTT
abundance: -
d_gene: -
j_gene: TRBJ1-5
v_gene: TRBV4-3

CDR3aa: CASSLWQASSGNTIYF
CDR3nt: TGTGCCAGCAGCTTATGGCAGGCAAGCTCTGGAAACACCATATATTTT
abundance: -
d_gene: -
j_gene: TRBJ1-3
v_gene: TRBV7-9

CDR3aa: CASSSIPDTQYF
CDR3nt: TGTGCCAGCAGTTCTATACCAGATACGCAGTATTTT
abundance: -
d_gene: -
j_gene: TRBJ2-3
v_gene: TRBV27

CDR3aa: CASSLEGGVAAEAFF
CDR3nt: TGTGCCAGCAGCTTAGAGGGGGGGGTCGCCGCTGAAGCTTTCTTT
abundance: -
d_gene: -
j_gene: TRBJ1-1
v_gene: TRBV7-2

CDR3aa: CASSLGLAGSSYEQYF
CDR3nt: TGTGCCAGCAGCTTAGGGCTAGCGGGAAGCTCCTACGAGCAGTACTTC
abundance: -
d_gene: TRBD2
j_gene: TRBJ2-7
v_gene: TRBV7-2

CDR3aa: CASSEDRGEETQYF
CDR3nt: TGTGCCAGCAGCGAAGACAGGGGCGAAGAGACCCAGTACTTC
abundance: -
d_gene: TRBD1
j_gene: TRBJ2-5
v_gene: TRBV7-9

CDR3aa: CASSYAQGNQPQHF
CDR3nt: TGTGCCAGCAGTTACGCCCAGGGCAATCAGCCCCAGCATTTT
abundance: -
d_gene: -
j_gene: TRBJ1-5
v_gene: TRBV6-5

CDR3aa: CSASSSVNQPQHF
CDR3nt: TGCAGTGCTAGTTCGTCAGTCAATCAGCCCCAGCATTTT
abundance: -
d_gene: -
j_gene: TRBJ1-5
v_gene: TRBV20-1

CDR3aa: CASSKGGSRFTGELFF
CDR3nt: TGTGCCAGCAGCAAAGGAGGCAGCCGTTTCACCGGGGAGCTGTTTTTT
abundance: -
d_gene: -
j_gene: TRBJ2-2
v_gene: TRBV21-1

CDR3aa: CASSRGTGGSGYTF
CDR3nt: TGTGCCAGCAGCAGGGGGACAGGGGGGAGTGGCTACACCTTC
abundance: -
d_gene: TRBD1
j_gene: TRBJ1-2
v_gene: TRBV11-2

CDR3aa: CASSLDRAVGAEAFF
CDR3nt: TGTGCCAGCAGCTTGGACAGGGCTGTGGGGGCTGAAGCTTTCTTT
abundance: -
d_gene: -
j_gene: TRBJ1-1
v_gene: TRBV5-5

CDR3aa: CASSIVTPSGGPTYNEQFF
CDR3nt: TGTGCCAGTAGTATAGTTACACCCAGCGGGGGGCCTACCTACAATGAGCAGTTCTTC
abundance: -
d_gene: TRBD2
j_gene: TRBJ2-1
v_gene: TRBV19

CDR3aa: CAEAPTGSYEQYF
CDR3nt: TGTGCCGAGGCCCCGACAGGCTCCTACGAGCAGTACTTC
abundance: -
d_gene: -
j_gene: TRBJ2-7
v_gene: TRBV30

CDR3aa: CASSPGTGVRLSNQPQHF
CDR3nt: TGTGCCAGCAGCCCCGGGACAGGGGTTCGTCTTTCCAATCAGCCCCAGCATTTT
abundance: -
d_gene: TRBD1
j_gene: TRBJ1-5
v_gene: TRBV19

CDR3aa: CASSRTGVNYGYTF
CDR3nt: TGTGCCAGCAGTCGGACAGGGGTGAACTATGGCTACACCTTC
abundance: once
d_gene: TRBD1
j_gene: TRBJ1-2
v_gene: TRBV6-5

CDR3aa: CASTTDRAYEQYF
CDR3nt: TGTGCCAGCACCACGGACAGAGCCTACGAGCAGTACTTC
abundance: once
d_gene: -
j_gene: TRBJ2-7
v_gene: TRBV2

CDR3aa: CASGLGATDTQYF
CDR3nt: TGTGCCAGCGGACTAGGGGCCACAGATACGCAGTATTTT
abundance: once
d_gene: TRBD2
j_gene: TRBJ2-3
v_gene: TRBV5-4

CDR3aa: CASSLGPGGSDTQYF
CDR3nt: TGTGCCAGCAGCTTAGGGCCAGGGGGCAGTGATACGCAGTATTTT
abundance: -
d_gene: TRBD1
j_gene: TRBJ2-3
v_gene: TRBV7-8

CDR3aa: CASSANRVFNEQYF
CDR3nt: TGTGCCAGCAGTGCTAACAGGGTTTTCAACGAGCAGTACTTC
abundance: -
d_gene: -
j_gene: TRBJ2-7
v_gene: TRBV25-1

CDR3aa: CASSSTGAGNTIYF
CDR3nt: TGTGCCAGCAGCTCGACAGGGGCTGGAAACACCATATATTTT
abundance: -
d_gene: TRBD1
j_gene: TRBJ1-3
v_gene: TRBV7-8

CDR3aa: CASSRDRQNEKLFF
CDR3nt: TGTGCCAGCTCAAGGGACAGACAAAATGAAAAACTGTTTTTT
abundance: -
d_gene: TRBD1
j_gene: TRBJ1-4
v_gene: TRBV18

CDR3aa: CASSYDLGYGYTF
CDR3nt: TGTGCCAGCAGTTACGACCTAGGCTATGGCTACACCTTC
abundance: -
d_gene: -
j_gene: TRBJ1-2
v_gene: TRBV6-5

CDR3aa: CASSPLAGEFNEQFF
CDR3nt: TGTGCCAGCTCGCCACTAGCGGGAGAGTTCAATGAGCAGTTCTTC
abundance: -
d_gene: TRBD2
j_gene: TRBJ2-1
v_gene: TRBV18

CDR3aa: CASRGRTGGNQPQHF
CDR3nt: TGTGCCAGTAGGGGCCGGACAGGGGGGAATCAGCCCCAGCATTTT
abundance: once
d_gene: TRBD1
j_gene: TRBJ1-5
v_gene: TRBV19

CDR3aa: CASSLGTAEKLFF
CDR3nt: TGTGCCAGCAGTTTAGGGACAGCAGAAAAACTGTTTTTT
abundance: -
d_gene: -
j_gene: TRBJ1-4
v_gene: TRBV12-3/TRBV12-4

CDR3aa: CASSRFSNQPQHF
CDR3nt: TGTGCCAGCAGCCGGTTTAGCAATCAGCCCCAGCATTTT
abundance: once
d_gene: -
j_gene: TRBJ1-5
v_gene: TRBV12-3/TRBV12-4

CDR3aa: CASRWGGGGSNTEAFF
CDR3nt: TGTGCCAGCAGGTGGGGGGGCGGTGGGTCGAACACTGAAGCTTTCTTT
abundance: few
d_gene: -
j_gene: TRBJ1-1
v_gene: TRBV2